Included here is one TCR beta chain sequence, with context. This sample is drawn from a study of tumor-infiltrating lymphocytes in primary liver carcinoma. From 500 ng of total RNA, TCR beta-specific cDNA was reverse-transcribed using a constant-region primer. What produced the TCR beta libraries was three nested multiplex PCR rounds using slightly modified ARM-PCR. The two initial PCR rounds, ten to eleven cycles each, used TRBV1-TRBV30 forward and C-beta reverse primers. MiXCR was run by TCRdb on the multiplex PCR reads, yielding one entry per CDR3 protein. The repertoire includes roughly 190,000 distinct CDR3 sequences, approximately 80% of them detected once, and around 18% sits in the top ten. This CDR3 comprises 14 residues. Per germline, CDR1 MNHEY and CDR2 SVGEGT. With 9 bases removed from V and 2 bases from J, the gap between germline ends came to 17 bases. DNA and RNA were both co-extracted from 20-30 mg of bulk tissue that had not been sorted.

The sequence came from a man between 35 and 55 years old with primary liver carcinoma and hepatitis B virus infection. V gene TRBV6-2 or TRBV6-3 combines with J gene TRBJ2-7; weak D call: TRBD2 (5 bases). Sequencing was done on a sample of tumor tissue from primary liver carcinoma. CDR3 sequence reads: CARNLWAGPYEQYF. The CDR3 DNA is TGTGCCAGGAATCTCTGGGCGGGTCCCTACGAGCAGTACTTC.